This T cell receptor beta chain is from a study of T cell responses to AZD1222 COVID-19 vaccine. The CDR3 covers 12 residues. Per the germline V gene, CDR1 is SGHTS and CDR2 is YDEGEE. Trimming removed 0 bases at V and 7 bases at J, with 5 bases between. Profiled with immunoSEQ multiplex PCR; TCRdb holds only in-frame clones, not every one. Of 140,000 to 150,000 clones listed, 80% to 95% were seen once; the top ten hold roughly 3.7%. The receptor's source is an adult in good health. The starting material was peripheral blood, obtained on day 0 of AZD1222 vaccination. The V and J genes are TRBV5-8 and TRBJ1-5, with D hard to call. The CDR3 sequence: CASSLVGQPQHF. Written as DNA, the CDR3 is TGTGCCAGCAGCTTGGTGGGGCAGCCCCAGCATTTT.